These T cell receptor beta chains were read from a single sample in a study of blood T cell repertoires in COVID-19. Clones were read by immunoSEQ multiplex PCR, and TCRdb kept only the in-frame ones, dropping some. Here the sample spans 120,000 or so clones, over 75% being singletons. The sequencing sample was made of peripheral blood. Receptors were obtained from a woman of 80 years or more with acute or convalescent COVID-19. Both conserved end residues are part of each CDR3. A D gene is named only where the DNA matches it firmly. The size of a clone is reported for some rows only, either as once, few or many, or as a class for expanded clones.

clone_size j_call v_call d_call cdr3_nt cdr3_aa
. TRBJ1-1 TRBV9 . TGTGCCAGCAGCGTAGACAGGAACACTGAAGCTTTCTTT CASSVDRNTEAFF
. TRBJ1-1 TRBV29-1 . TGCAGCGTTGAGAGGGAAACGGCTTTCTTT CSVERETAFF
. TRBJ1-5 TRBV3-1/TRBV3-2 TRBD1 TGTGCCAGCAAGGCCGGGACAGGGAATCAGCCCCAGCATTTT CASKAGTGNQPQHF
few TRBJ1-3 TRBV6-5 . TGTGCCAGCAGCCGCTCTGGAAACACCATATATTTT CASSRSGNTIYF
. TRBJ1-6 TRBV27 . TGTGCCAGCAGTGGGGCGTCAGGGGTCTCCGTTTCACCCCTCCACTTT CASSGASGVSVSPLHF
. TRBJ2-7 TRBV15 . TGTGCCACCAGCAGGCGACAGAGCTCCTACGAGCAGTACTTC CATSRRQSSYEQYF
. TRBJ1-4 TRBV2 . TGTGCCAGCAGGAGTGGCTTCACGACAGATGGGGAAAAACTGTTTTTT CASRSGFTTDGEKLFF
. TRBJ1-5 TRBV10-3 TRBD1 TGTGCCATCAGTGGGACAGGAGGCAATCAGCCCCAGCATTTT CAISGTGGNQPQHF
. TRBJ2-7 TRBV4-2 . TGTGCCAGCAGCCAAGATTCAGGGGGGCCCTACGAGCAGTACTTC CASSQDSGGPYEQYF
. TRBJ1-2 TRBV7-9 . TGTGCCAGCGGGGCGGGGGCAGCGGCTAGCTACGACTATGGCTACACCTTC CASGAGAAASYDYGYTF
. TRBJ1-6 TRBV5-8 . TGTGCCAGCAGCTTCTTCTCAAGCCAACTCCACTTT CASSFFSSQLHF
. TRBJ2-1 TRBV10-3 TRBD2 TGTGCCATCAGTCCGGGACTAGCGGGTCACAATGAGCAGTTCTTC CAISPGLAGHNEQFF
. TRBJ1-1 TRBV27 . TGTGCCAGCAGTCCCAGGGCAAGCTGGTCGTACACTGAAGCTTTCTTT CASSPRASWSYTEAFF
. TRBJ1-2 TRBV21-1 . TGTGAACGCTTCGGACAGGACCTCAACTATGGCTACACCTTC CERFGQDLNYGYTF
. TRBJ1-1 TRBV6-6 TRBD1 TGTGCCAGCAGTTTACAGGGGAGGGAAGCTTTCTTT CASSLQGREAFF
. TRBJ1-2 TRBV29-1 . TGCAGCCATATGCTAGGTCATGGCTACACCTTC CSHMLGHGYTF
. TRBJ2-1 TRBV4-2 . TGTGCCAGCCACCAGGGGGGAACTTACAATGAGCAGTTCTTC CASHQGGTYNEQFF
few TRBJ1-6 TRBV19 . TGTGCCAGTAGTATAGGGGGGCAGATCAATTCACCCCTCCACTTT CASSIGGQINSPLHF
. TRBJ1-2 TRBV5-6 TRBD1 TGTGCCAGCAGCTTGGGGCCGGACAGGGCGCTGGGTGGCTACACCTTC CASSLGPDRALGGYTF
. TRBJ1-1 TRBV19 TRBD1 TGTGCCACCCAGACAGGGGGCGTCTACACTGAAGCTTTCTTT CATQTGGVYTEAFF
. TRBJ1-3 TRBV6-6 . TGTGCCAGCAGCCTTGACAGCTCTGGAAACACCATATATTTT CASSLDSSGNTIYF
. TRBJ1-1 TRBV19 . TGTGCCAGTAGTGGTCAGGGGTGGGGCACTGAAGCTTTCTTT CASSGQGWGTEAFF
. TRBJ1-2 TRBV28 TRBD1 TGTGCCGCGCACAGGGGAGCTAACTATGGCTACACCTTC CAAHRGANYGYTF